Listed here are 5 T cell receptor beta chains from one sample, sequenced in a study of T cells after yellow fever vaccination. TCRdb reanalysed the 5' RACE reads using MiXCR and keeps one entry per CDR3 protein. The sample carries 300,000 to 400,000 distinct CDR3 sequences, 9.5% to 15% recorded once. Here the sequenced sample was CD4+ T cells sorted from PBMCs, taken 15 days after the yellow fever booster vaccination. The receptor source for this set is a man aged 18 to 30 who received the YFV17D yellow fever vaccine.

The V gene is TRBV7-8, the J gene TRBJ2-7; D may be TRBD1 (6 bases). This CDR3 has 13 residues. The ends were cut back, 4 bases at V and 3 bases at J, with 10 bases in the middle. Germline CDR1 SGHVS, CDR2 FQNEAQ. CDR3 in DNA: TGTGCCAGCAGCTCCGGACAGTACTACGAGCAGTACGTC. Its protein is CASSSGQYYEQYV.

Many counts were recorded for this clonotype. The chain carries TRBV10-3 and TRBJ2-5, with 9 bases fitting TRBD2. V was pared by 0 bases and J by 4 bases, with 0 bases of the junction left unmatched. This CDR3 contains 14 residues. Germline V gene data show CDR1 as ENHRY and CDR2 as SYGVKD. CDR3 bases: TGTGCCATCAGTGAGTCGCGGGGGGGAGAGACCCAGTACTTC. This codes for CAISESRGGETQYF.

This clonotype was observed a single time. The gene calls are TRBV19 and TRBJ1-2; the match to TRBD1 covers 7 bases. The germline gives CDR1 LNHDA, CDR2 SQIVND (reference sequence). Trimming at V came to 6 bases and at J to 2 bases, leaving 6 bases not matched to a gene. This CDR3 has 14 residues. CDR3 sequence: CASSWDRRNYGYTF. The CDR3 DNA sequence: TGTGCCAGTAGCTGGGACAGACGCAACTATGGCTACACCTTC.

This clonotype was seen only a few times. The chain uses TRBV25-1 and TRBJ1-3; 7 bases fit TRBD1. Trimming removed 3 bases from V and 4 bases from J; junction bases left unmatched: 6. Looked up from germline, CDR1 is MGHDK and CDR2 is SYGVNS. The CDR3 length is 15 residues. CDR3: CASSDSRDRGNTIYF. The CDR3 coding sequence is TGTGCCAGCAGTGATTCCCGGGACAGAGGAAACACCATATATTTT. The whole variable domain, remainder taken from reference TRBV25-1 and TRBJ1-3, is EADIYQTPRYLVIGTGKKITLECSQTMGHDKMYWYQQDPGMELHLIHYSYGVNSTEKGDLSSESTVSRIRTEHFPLTLESARPSHTSQYLCASSDSRDRGNTIYFGEGSWLTVV.

The chain employs TRBV11-2 and TRBJ2-1, with D perhaps matching TRBD1 (5 bases). Per the germline V gene, CDR1 is SGHAT and CDR2 is FQNNGV. V was shortened by 4 bases and J by 6 bases, with 16 bases between the two germline ends. This CDR3 is built from 15 residues. The CDR3 region is CASSYDRDFVNEQFF. Written as DNA, the CDR3 is TGTGCCAGCAGCTATGACAGAGATTTTGTCAATGAGCAGTTCTTC.